A single sample gave rise to the 19 T cell receptor beta chains below, sequenced in a study of beta chain features in type 1 diabetes. Of the isolated RNA, all was reverse transcribed, and so the sequenced material was expressed TCRB transcripts. Generated by immunoSEQ multiplex PCR, the TCRdb table keeps only in-frame clones and is missing some. Here the sample spans 360,000 or so clones, 15% to 20% being singletons. Sequenced sample: naive CD4+ T cells from blood. The receptor set was obtained from a woman aged 18-35 years in good health.

This clone was seen a few times. The gene calls are TRBV19 and TRBJ1-5; D is unresolved. Trimming stripped 3 bases from V and 1 base from J, with 7 bases between. Germline CDR1 LNHDA, CDR2 SQIVND (reference sequence). This CDR3 is 14 amino acids long. CDR3 nucleotides: TGTGCCAGTAGTATCAAACAGAGCAATCAGCCCCAGCATTTT. Protein product: CASSIKQSNQPQHF.

The rearrangement links TRBV21-1 to TRBJ1-2. TRBV21-1 is a pseudogene locus. CDR3 length equals 11 residues. The DNA for the CDR3 is TGTGCCAGCAGCCCGGTCCATGGCTACACCTTC. It codes for CASSPVHGYTF.

This clone showed up just a few times. The chain is built from TRBV30 and TRBJ1-2; TRBD1 matches at 7 bases. V shed 3 bases, J shed 5 bases, and the junction held 6 bases outside the gene matches. This CDR3 region has 13 residues. CDR1 GTSNPN and CDR2 SVGIG come from the germline V gene (reference sequence). DNA for the CDR3: TGTGCCTGGAGGGGGGACAGCTCATATGGCTACACCTTC. Its translation is CAWRGDSSYGYTF.

The sample holds a few counts of this clone. V usage is TRBV9 and J usage is TRBJ2-1; a possible D gene is TRBD1 (6 bases). This CDR3 comprises 12 residues. V dropped 3 bases and J dropped 9 bases, with 10 bases sitting between them. From germline, CDR1 is SGDLS and CDR2 YYNGEE. CDR3 loop: CASSATGIEQFF. DNA for the CDR3: TGTGCCAGCAGCGCCACAGGGATTGAGCAGTTCTTC. Full variable domain (outside the CDR3, taken from reference TRBV9 and TRBJ2-1): DSGVTQTPKHLITATGQRVTLRCSPRSGDLSVYWYQQSLDQGLQFLIQYYNGEERAKGNILERFSAQQFPDLHSELNLSSLELGDSALYFCASSATGIEQFFGPGTRLTVL.

The V gene is TRBV7-2, the J gene TRBJ2-7; D remains unclear. The CDR3 runs to 14 residues. Trimming cost V 5 bases and J 2 bases, with 13 bases left between them. Germline assignment: CDR1 SGHTA and CDR2 FQGNSA. This CDR3 is CASSIDRGAYEQYF. CDR3 in DNA: TGTGCCAGCAGCATAGACCGCGGCGCCTACGAGCAGTACTTC.

The chain is built from TRBV9 and TRBJ1-6; D perhaps matches TRBD1 (5 bases). The ends were cut back, 4 bases at V and 7 bases at J, with 12 bases in the middle. There are 14 residues in the CDR3. Germline assignment: CDR1 SGDLS and CDR2 YYNGEE. CDR3 bases: TGTGCCAGCAGCCAAAGCCGGGGGAATTCACCCCTCCACTTT. Its translation: CASSQSRGNSPLHF. Supplemented by reference TRBV9 and TRBJ1-6, the full variable domain reads DSGVTQTPKHLITATGQRVTLRCSPRSGDLSVYWYQQSLDQGLQFLIQYYNGEERAKGNILERFSAQQFPDLHSELNLSSLELGDSALYFCASSQSRGNSPLHFGNGTRLTVT.

The chain links TRBV6-6 to TRBJ2-2; D may be TRBD1 (5 bases). The V gene's germline CDR1 is MNHNY and CDR2 SVGAGI (reference sequence). Trimming took 8 bases from V and 1 from J, leaving 14 bases between them. The CDR3 is made up of 15 amino acids. As DNA, the CDR3 is TGTGCCAGCTCCGTTGGACACGGGAACACCGGGGAGCTGTTTTTT. This codes for CASSVGHGNTGELFF.

This clone was observed a few times. This rearrangement joins TRBV5-4 to TRBJ1-2; no clear D. The germline gives CDR1 SGHNT, CDR2 YYREEE (reference sequence). The V end lost 2 bases, the J end lost 2 bases, and 7 bases lay between the germline ends. The CDR3 runs 13 residues. The CDR3 DNA reads as TGTGCCAGCAGCTTTGAGGGCAACTATGGCTACACCTTC. Translation: CASSFEGNYGYTF.

This clone was seen a handful of times. The germline gene is not matched at one end of the junction; a read error may be the cause. The J gene is TRBJ2-7, the V gene TRBV11-2, with 9 nucleotides matching TRBD2. The CDR3 sequence is 14 residues long. Germline V gene data show CDR1 as SGHAT and CDR2 as FQNNGV. In DNA, the CDR3 is TGTGCCAGCAGCTTTGGCGGGAGGGCCTATGAGCAGTACTTC. Its protein product is CASSFGGRAYEQYF.

This clone was seen a handful of times. V gene TRBV2 combines with J gene TRBJ2-3, with TRBD2 matching over 9 bases. Germline V gene lookup returns CDR1 SNHLY and CDR2 FYNNEI. V lost 3 bases and J lost 3; bases outside the gene matches: 4. This CDR3 comprises 15 residues. The CDR3 region has the DNA TGTGCCAGCAGTGATGGCGGGAGGGGGACAGATACGCAGTATTTT. This translates into CASSDGGRGTDTQYF.

This clone was seen only a few times. This sequence joins TRBV19 and TRBJ1-5; unclear D gene. Germline V gene sequence: CDR1 LNHDA, CDR2 SQIVND (reference sequence). V was shortened by 10 bases and J by 4 bases, with 20 bases between the two germline ends. This CDR3 has 15 residues. This chain's CDR3 is CATEGRGSGNQPQHF. The CDR3 DNA sequence: TGTGCCACCGAAGGCCGGGGAAGTGGGAATCAGCCCCAGCATTTT.

The chain links TRBV5-1 to TRBJ2-3; 11 positions agree with TRBD2. The CDR3 is 16 residues long. Germline assignment: CDR1 SGHRS and CDR2 YFSETQ. The J segment lost 6 bases and the V segment lost 0 bases, leaving 6 bases of the junction unmatched. CDR3 sequence reads: CASSLADSGRADTQYF. Written as DNA, the CDR3 is TGCGCCAGCAGCTTGGCCGATAGCGGGAGGGCGGATACGCAGTATTTT.

The V gene is TRBV6-6, the J gene TRBJ1-1; D is perhaps TRBD1 (5 bases). In germline, CDR1 is MNHNY, CDR2 SVGAGI (reference sequence). V was cut by 2 bases and J by 4 bases, with 8 bases left in between. The CDR3 runs 13 residues. CDR3 nucleotide sequence: TGTGCCAGCAGTTACGGGGGAGGCACTGAAGCTTTCTTT. Protein sequence: CASSYGGGTEAFF.

This clone was detected only a few times. V gene TRBV30 combines with J gene TRBJ1-1; a weak D match, TRBD1 (5 bases). This CDR3 is built from 16 residues. Per the germline V gene, CDR1 is GTSNPN and CDR2 is SVGIG (reference sequence). Trimming shortened V by 0 bases and J by 3 bases, and 17 bases separated the two germline ends. This CDR3 is CAWSVQVRAPYTEAFF. CDR3 nucleotides: TGTGCCTGGAGTGTACAGGTCAGGGCCCCATACACTGAAGCTTTCTTT.

V and J are TRBV5-1 and TRBJ1-1; 8 bases are a match to TRBD1. The V and J ends lost 0 bases and 11 bases, in that order; junction bases with no gene match: 6. Germline CDR1 and CDR2: SGHRS and YFSETQ. This CDR3 region has 13 residues. The CDR3 DNA is TGCGCCAGCAGCTTGGGGACAGGGCGTTTTGCTTTCTTT. It specifies CASSLGTGRFAFF. The full variable domain, rest sourced from reference TRBV5-1 and TRBJ1-1, is KAGVTQTPRYLIKTRGQQVTLSCSPISGHRSVSWYQQTPGQGLQFLFEYFSETQRNKGNFPGRFSGRQFSNSRSEMNVSTLELGDSALYLCASSLGTGRFAFFGQGTRLTVV.

This clone has more than one count but fewer than ten. This chain uses TRBV5-1 with TRBJ1-1; D possibly corresponds to TRBD1 (5 bases). The germline CDR1 and CDR2 sequences are SGHRS and YFSETQ. Trimming cost V 6 bases and J 0 bases, with 18 bases left between them. The CDR3 has 16 amino acids. CDR3 DNA sequence: TGCGCCAGCAAGCGTGCTGGACCAGGGTTGAACACTGAAGCTTTCTTT. As protein: CASKRAGPGLNTEAFF.

The CDR3 coding sequence is TGTGCCAGCAGTTCCCGACAGGGGGTCTATGGCTACACCTTC. It specifies CASSSRQGVYGYTF. This chain links TRBV6-5 with TRBJ1-2, with 9 bases aligning to TRBD1. The CDR3 extends over 14 amino acids. Germline V gene lookup returns CDR1 MNHEY and CDR2 SVGAGI. Trimming took 4 bases from V and 4 from J; bases not matched to a gene: 4.

The chain links TRBV18 to TRBJ1-4; no clear D. This CDR3 has 14 residues. Trimming removed 0 bases from V and 8 bases from J, with 10 bases in between. Germline-derived CDR1 and CDR2 are KGHSH and LQKENI. Here the CDR3 reads CASSPPLGSEKLFF. The CDR3 DNA follows: TGTGCCAGCTCACCACCGTTGGGGAGCGAAAAACTGTTTTTT.

This clone was counted a few times. This CDR3 reads CSVDGGSYNEQFF. Written as DNA, the CDR3 is TGCAGCGTGGACGGGGGTTCCTACAATGAGCAGTTCTTC. The chain uses TRBV29-1 and TRBJ2-1; TRBD2 is a possible D gene (6 bases). With 6 bases removed from V and 1 base from J, the gap between germline ends came to 10 bases. The length of the CDR3 is 13 residues. Per the germline V gene, CDR1 is SQVTM and CDR2 is ANQGSEA.